These 14 T cell receptor beta chains share one sample of origin, sequenced in a study of cytomegalovirus exposure and HLA in healthy donors. Primers included in the PCR were 60 Vbeta and 13 Jbeta primers. TCRdb's table, derived via immunoSEQ multiplex PCR, lists solely in-frame clones and lacks some. The table shows about 140,000 clones, with roughly 85% occurring only once. Sequencing input: PBMCs. These TCRs come from a man in his forties in good health and CMV-seropositive.

The chain joins TRBV10-3 to TRBJ1-6; tentatively, D is TRBD1 (6 bases). The CDR3 is 17 amino acids. V was cut by 6 bases and J by 0 bases, with 15 bases left in between. Germline-derived CDR1 and CDR2 are ENHRY and SYGVKD. The CDR3 DNA follows: TGTGCCATCAGAGAAGGACAGAAGGACTCCTATAATTCACCCCTCCACTTT. This translates into CAIREGQKDSYNSPLHF.

This sequence joins TRBV19 and TRBJ1-2; TRBD1 matches 9 bases. The CDR3 has 12 amino acids. The J segment lost 6 bases and the V segment lost 8 bases, leaving 4 bases of the junction unmatched. Looked up from germline, CDR1 is LNHDA and CDR2 is SQIVND (reference sequence). CDR3 sequence: CASSDRGDGYTF. The DNA of the CDR3 is TGTGCCAGTTCGGACAGGGGCGATGGCTACACCTTC.

This clone was seen more than once but under ten times. This chain uses TRBV6-5 with TRBJ2-7; D perhaps matches TRBD1 (6 bases). The CDR3 sequence is 15 residues long. V was pared by 0 bases and J by 3 bases, with 12 bases between. Per germline, CDR1 MNHEY and CDR2 SVGAGI. CDR3 in DNA: TGTGCCAGCAGTTACTCTTGGCAGGGGTTCTACGAGCAGTACTTC. Protein sequence: CASSYSWQGFYEQYF.

The gene calls are TRBV5-1 and TRBJ2-3, with TRBD2 matching 7 bases. The CDR3 has 14 amino acids. Germline CDR1 is SGHRS and CDR2 is YFSETQ. V trimming: 4 bases; J trimming: 6 bases; junction bases outside the gene matches: 8. Here the CDR3 reads CASSVVAGRDTQYF. The DNA for the CDR3 is TGCGCCAGCAGCGTTGTAGCGGGCCGTGATACGCAGTATTTT.

The V and J genes are TRBV6-5 and TRBJ2-6, with a possible D match to TRBD2 (5 bases). V lost 0 bases, J lost 2 bases, and 8 bases lay in between. Germline-derived CDR1 and CDR2 are MNHEY and SVGAGI. The length of the CDR3 is 16 residues. For the CDR3, the DNA is TGTGCCAGCAGTTACTCGAGGGCCGCTGGGGCCAACGTCCTGACTTTC. It yields the protein CASSYSRAAGANVLTF.

This clone came up a few times. J is TRBJ1-1 and V is TRBV30; D not certain. The CDR3 covers 11 residues. Looked up from germline, CDR1 is GTSNPN and CDR2 is SVGIG (reference sequence). V was clipped by 2 bases and J by 4 bases, with 5 bases between them. For the CDR3, the DNA is TGTGCCTGGAGTAGAGTCACTGAAGCTTTCTTT. Amino acids: CAWSRVTEAFF. The whole variable domain, filled in from reference TRBV30 and TRBJ1-1, reads SQTIHQWPATLVQPVGSPLSLECTVEGTSNPNLYWYRQAAGRGLQLLFYSVGIGQISSEVPQNLSASRPQDRQFILSSKKLLLSDSGFYLCAWSRVTEAFFGQGTRLTVV.

This clone was picked up one time. The chain recombines TRBV18 with TRBJ1-1; the D gene is possibly TRBD1 (5 bases). Trimming removed 3 bases at V and 0 bases at J, with 14 bases between. Germline-derived CDR1 and CDR2 are KGHSH and LQKENI. This CDR3 contains 16 residues. The CDR3 spells CASSPPGVGMNTEAFF. CDR3 nucleotides: TGTGCCAGCTCACCGCCGGGGGTAGGGATGAACACTGAAGCTTTCTTT.

V and J are TRBV11-1 and TRBJ2-5; 8 bases are a match to TRBD1. Germline V gives CDR1 SGHAT, CDR2 FQDESV (reference sequence). The CDR3 extends over 15 amino acids. V shed 2 bases, J shed 2 bases, and the junction held 4 bases outside the gene matches. CDR3 coding DNA: TGTGCCAGCAGCTTACAGGGGGCGCGGCAAGAGACCCAGTACTTC. It encodes CASSLQGARQETQYF.

Concerning this clone itself: Lacking the conserved final phenylalanine or tryptophan, this CDR3 likely reflects a read error. The DNA is omitted, as the CDR3 cannot be located on it reliably, and the CDR3 follows TCRdb's listing. This rearrangement joins TRBV29-1 to TRBJ1-2; the table gives TRBD1 as D, unverified against the DNA. CDR1 SQVTM and CDR2 ANQGSEA come from the germline V gene. The CDR3 adds up to 10 amino acids, both ends counted. The CDR3 is CSVQDRVGPV.

The chain joins TRBV10-1 to TRBJ2-7; 9 bases map to TRBD1. Germline values: CDR1 WNHNN, CDR2 SYGVQD (reference sequence). This CDR3 spans 14 amino acids. With 2 bases clipped from V and 6 bases from J, the junction kept 5 bases outside the gene matches. The CDR3 reads CASSEVGTGFEQYF. The CDR3 bases are TGCGCCAGCAGTGAGGTCGGGACAGGGTTCGAGCAGTACTTC.

The V call is TRBV7-2, the J call TRBJ1-5; 9 nucleotides agree with TRBD1. The CDR3 is made up of 16 amino acids. J gave up 0 bases and V 4 bases, and 4 bases lay outside the gene matches. Germline V gene lookup returns CDR1 SGHTA and CDR2 FQGNSA. CDR3 protein: CASSSRTGVSNQPQHF. Written as DNA, the CDR3 is TGTGCCAGCAGCTCCCGGACAGGGGTTAGCAATCAGCCCCAGCATTTT.

CDR3 in DNA: TGTGCCAGTAAAGGGACAGGGGAAAACATTCAGTACTTC. Its protein product is CASKGTGENIQYF. The V gene is TRBV19, the J gene TRBJ2-4; the match to TRBD1 covers 10 bases. Germline values: CDR1 LNHDA, CDR2 SQIVND (reference sequence). The CDR3 has 13 residues. Trimming at V came to 7 bases and at J to 5 bases, leaving 2 bases not matched to a gene.

This sequence joins TRBV25-1 and TRBJ2-2; TRBD2 matches at 9 bases. The CDR3 is made up of 18 amino acids. Trimming at V came to 2 bases and at J to 5 bases, leaving 12 bases not matched to a gene. Germline CDR1 MGHDK, CDR2 SYGVNS. CDR3 bases: TGTGCCAGCAGTGAAGAGAAGGCGGGAGGGCCGTCTACCGGGGAGCTGTTTTTT. Residues: CASSEEKAGGPSTGELFF.

The chain couples TRBV7-9 to TRBJ1-1; 7 bases map to TRBD1. CDR3 length equals 16 residues. Looked up from germline, CDR1 is SEHNR and CDR2 is FQNEAQ (reference sequence). J gave up 2 bases and V 1 base, and 7 bases lay outside the gene matches. CDR3 sequence reads: CASSLGQGDGNTEAFF. The CDR3 bases are TGTGCCAGCAGCTTAGGACAGGGTGATGGAAACACTGAAGCTTTCTTT.